This T cell receptor beta chain emerged from a study of human T cells and chemical hapten exposure. CDR3 size: 14 residues. Trimming took 6 bases from V and 9 from J; bases not matched to a gene: 9. CDR1 is MNHNY, CDR2 SVGAGI, per germline (reference sequence). In its sample, this clonotype was seen many times. It was the library that attached unique molecular identifiers to individual cDNA molecules. TCRdb re-called the RACE reads with MiXCR, one entry per CDR3 protein. The sample carries over 45,000 distinct CDR3 sequences, 7.5% to 10% recorded once. The time point: patch test 1, 2 weeks after DPC sensitization. Noted treatment: therapeutic diphenylcyclopropenone sensitization with weekly scalp DPC.

The source material was whole blood, sampled in connection with sensitization to the hapten diphenylcyclopropenone (DPC). The clonotype was recovered from a woman in her thirties or forties with alopecia areata. Some clones in this sample may be carry-over from other donors' samples. V usage is TRBV6-6 and J usage is TRBJ1-3; 9 bases are a match to TRBD1. Here the CDR3 reads CASRPQGAVGTIYF. The CDR3 region has the DNA TGTGCCAGCAGACCACAGGGGGCTGTAGGCACCATATATTTT.